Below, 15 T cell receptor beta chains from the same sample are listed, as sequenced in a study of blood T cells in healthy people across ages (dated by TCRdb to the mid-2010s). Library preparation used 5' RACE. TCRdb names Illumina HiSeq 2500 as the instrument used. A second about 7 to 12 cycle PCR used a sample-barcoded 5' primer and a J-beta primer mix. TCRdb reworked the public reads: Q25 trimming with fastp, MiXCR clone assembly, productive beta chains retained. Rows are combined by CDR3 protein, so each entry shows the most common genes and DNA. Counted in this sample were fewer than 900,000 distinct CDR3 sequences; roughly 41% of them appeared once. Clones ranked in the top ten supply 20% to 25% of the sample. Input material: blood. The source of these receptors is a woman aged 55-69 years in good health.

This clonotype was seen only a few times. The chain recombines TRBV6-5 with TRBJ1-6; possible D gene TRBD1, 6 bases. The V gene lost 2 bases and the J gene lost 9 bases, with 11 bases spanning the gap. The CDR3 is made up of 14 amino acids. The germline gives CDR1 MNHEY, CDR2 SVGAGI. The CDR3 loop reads CASSYRGAGSPLHF. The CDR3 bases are TGTGCCAGCAGTTACAGGGGGGCGGGTTCACCCCTCCACTTT.

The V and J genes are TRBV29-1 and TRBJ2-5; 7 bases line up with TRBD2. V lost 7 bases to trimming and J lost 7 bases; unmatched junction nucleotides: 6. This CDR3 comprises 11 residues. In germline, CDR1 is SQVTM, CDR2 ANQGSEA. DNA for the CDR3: TGCAGCGCCCGGACTAGGGGGACCCAGTACTTC. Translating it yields CSARTRGTQYF.

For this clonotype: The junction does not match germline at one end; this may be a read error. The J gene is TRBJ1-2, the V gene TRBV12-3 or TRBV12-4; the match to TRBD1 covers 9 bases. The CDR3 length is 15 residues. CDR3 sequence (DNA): TGTGCCAGCAGTGTCCCGGGACAGGGAAACTATGGTTACACCTTC. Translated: CASSVPGQGNYGYTF.

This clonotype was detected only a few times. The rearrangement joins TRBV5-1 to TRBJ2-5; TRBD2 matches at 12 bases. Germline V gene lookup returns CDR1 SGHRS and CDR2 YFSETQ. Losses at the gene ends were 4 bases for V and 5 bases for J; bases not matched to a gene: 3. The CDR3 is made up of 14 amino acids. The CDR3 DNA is TGCGCCAGCAGCCGACTAGCGGGAGTGGAGACCCAGTACTTC. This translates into CASSRLAGVETQYF.

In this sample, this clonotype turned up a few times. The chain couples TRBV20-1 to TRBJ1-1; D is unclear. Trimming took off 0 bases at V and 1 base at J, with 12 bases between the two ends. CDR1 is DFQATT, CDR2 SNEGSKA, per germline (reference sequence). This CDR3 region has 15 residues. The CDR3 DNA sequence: TGCAGTGCTAGAGATCGCCAGACCAGGAACACTGAAGCTTTCTTT. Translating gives CSARDRQTRNTEAFF.

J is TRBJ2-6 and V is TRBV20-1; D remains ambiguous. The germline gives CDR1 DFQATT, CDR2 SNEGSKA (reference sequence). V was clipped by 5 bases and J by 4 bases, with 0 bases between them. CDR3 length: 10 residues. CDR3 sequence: CSAGANVLTF. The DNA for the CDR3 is TGCAGTGCTGGGGCCAACGTCCTGACTTTC.

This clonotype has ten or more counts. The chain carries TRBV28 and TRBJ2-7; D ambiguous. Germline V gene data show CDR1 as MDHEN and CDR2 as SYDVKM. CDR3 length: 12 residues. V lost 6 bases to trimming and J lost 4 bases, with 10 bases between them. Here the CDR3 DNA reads TGTGCCAGCAGCCTCCAGAGTTACGAGCAGTACTTC. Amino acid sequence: CASSLQSYEQYF.

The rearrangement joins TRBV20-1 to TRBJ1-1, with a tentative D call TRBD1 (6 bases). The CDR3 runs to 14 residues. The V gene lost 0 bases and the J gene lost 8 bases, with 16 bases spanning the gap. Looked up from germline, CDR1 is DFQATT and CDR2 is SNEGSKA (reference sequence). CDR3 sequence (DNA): TGCAGTGCTAGAGATTTGGGGGGCCGGGAGGAAGCTTTCTTT. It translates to CSARDLGGREEAFF.

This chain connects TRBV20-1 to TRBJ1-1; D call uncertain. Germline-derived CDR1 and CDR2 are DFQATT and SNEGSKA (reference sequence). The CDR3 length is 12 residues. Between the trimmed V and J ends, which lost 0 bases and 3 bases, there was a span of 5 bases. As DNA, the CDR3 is TGCAGTGCTAGAGATGCGGACACTGAAGCTTTCTTT. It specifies CSARDADTEAFF.

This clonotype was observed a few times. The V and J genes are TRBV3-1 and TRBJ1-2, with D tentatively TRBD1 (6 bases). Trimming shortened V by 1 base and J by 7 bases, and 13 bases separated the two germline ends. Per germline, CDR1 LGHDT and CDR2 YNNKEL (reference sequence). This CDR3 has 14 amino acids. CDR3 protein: CASSQARGRRGYTF. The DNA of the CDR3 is TGTGCCAGCAGCCAAGCCCGGGGGCGACGTGGCTACACCTTC.

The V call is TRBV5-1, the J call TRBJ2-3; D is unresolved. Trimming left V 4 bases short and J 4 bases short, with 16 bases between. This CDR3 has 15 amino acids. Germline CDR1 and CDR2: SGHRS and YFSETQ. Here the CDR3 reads CASSHESGTADTQYF. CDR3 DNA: TGCGCCAGCAGCCACGAATCAGGTACCGCAGATACGCAGTATTTT.

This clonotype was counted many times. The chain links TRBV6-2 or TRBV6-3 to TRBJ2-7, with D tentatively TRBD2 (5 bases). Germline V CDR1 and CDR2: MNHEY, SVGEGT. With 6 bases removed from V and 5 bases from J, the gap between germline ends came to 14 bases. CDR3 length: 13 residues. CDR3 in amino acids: CASRAPGSDEQYF. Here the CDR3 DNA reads TGTGCCAGCAGAGCGCCGGGAAGCGACGAGCAGTACTTC.

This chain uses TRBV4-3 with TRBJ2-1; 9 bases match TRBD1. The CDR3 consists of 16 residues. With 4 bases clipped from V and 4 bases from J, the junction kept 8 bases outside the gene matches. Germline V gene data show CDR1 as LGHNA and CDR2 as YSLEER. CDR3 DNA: TGCGCCAGCAGCCCCGAACAGGGGGCCACATACAATGAGCAGTTCTTC. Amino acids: CASSPEQGATYNEQFF.

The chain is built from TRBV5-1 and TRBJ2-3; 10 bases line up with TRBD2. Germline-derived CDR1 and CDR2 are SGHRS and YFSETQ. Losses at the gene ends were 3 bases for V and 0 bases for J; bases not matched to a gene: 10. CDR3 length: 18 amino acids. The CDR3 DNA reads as TGCGCCAGCAGCTCCGGGACTAGCGACTTCTTTAGCACAGATACGCAGTATTTT. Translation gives CASSSGTSDFFSTDTQYF.

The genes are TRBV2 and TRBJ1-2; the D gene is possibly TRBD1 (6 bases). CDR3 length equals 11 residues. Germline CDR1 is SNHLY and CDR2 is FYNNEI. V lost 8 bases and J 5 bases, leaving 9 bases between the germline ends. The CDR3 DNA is TGTGCCAGCGCGACAGGATATGGCTACACCTTC. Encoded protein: CASATGYGYTF.